The present entry profiles one TCR beta chain with its context. The antigen is unknown. Assay used: immunoSEQ multiplex PCR; TCRdb lists only in-frame clones, some missing. This sample has a few hundred thousand clones; almost 90% occur once, and the top ten carry under 0.45%. The data were obtained in a study of cytomegalovirus exposure and HLA in healthy donors. The CDR3 has 14 amino acids. Germline V gene lookup returns CDR1 SGHTA and CDR2 FQGNSA. V lost 5 bases to trimming and J lost 7 bases, with 17 bases between them. Regarding the study as a whole: The dataset shows that most TCR sequences were rare, while some public TCRs occurred in many donors.

This sequence originates from a woman between 18 and 29 years old in good health and CMV-seronegative. The chain joins TRBV7-2 to TRBJ1-1; a weak D match, TRBD1 (5 bases). Sequenced material: PBMCs. CDR3: CASSPDSQGIEAFF. The DNA for the CDR3 is TGTGCCAGCAGCCCGGATAGTCAGGGAATTGAAGCTTTCTTT.